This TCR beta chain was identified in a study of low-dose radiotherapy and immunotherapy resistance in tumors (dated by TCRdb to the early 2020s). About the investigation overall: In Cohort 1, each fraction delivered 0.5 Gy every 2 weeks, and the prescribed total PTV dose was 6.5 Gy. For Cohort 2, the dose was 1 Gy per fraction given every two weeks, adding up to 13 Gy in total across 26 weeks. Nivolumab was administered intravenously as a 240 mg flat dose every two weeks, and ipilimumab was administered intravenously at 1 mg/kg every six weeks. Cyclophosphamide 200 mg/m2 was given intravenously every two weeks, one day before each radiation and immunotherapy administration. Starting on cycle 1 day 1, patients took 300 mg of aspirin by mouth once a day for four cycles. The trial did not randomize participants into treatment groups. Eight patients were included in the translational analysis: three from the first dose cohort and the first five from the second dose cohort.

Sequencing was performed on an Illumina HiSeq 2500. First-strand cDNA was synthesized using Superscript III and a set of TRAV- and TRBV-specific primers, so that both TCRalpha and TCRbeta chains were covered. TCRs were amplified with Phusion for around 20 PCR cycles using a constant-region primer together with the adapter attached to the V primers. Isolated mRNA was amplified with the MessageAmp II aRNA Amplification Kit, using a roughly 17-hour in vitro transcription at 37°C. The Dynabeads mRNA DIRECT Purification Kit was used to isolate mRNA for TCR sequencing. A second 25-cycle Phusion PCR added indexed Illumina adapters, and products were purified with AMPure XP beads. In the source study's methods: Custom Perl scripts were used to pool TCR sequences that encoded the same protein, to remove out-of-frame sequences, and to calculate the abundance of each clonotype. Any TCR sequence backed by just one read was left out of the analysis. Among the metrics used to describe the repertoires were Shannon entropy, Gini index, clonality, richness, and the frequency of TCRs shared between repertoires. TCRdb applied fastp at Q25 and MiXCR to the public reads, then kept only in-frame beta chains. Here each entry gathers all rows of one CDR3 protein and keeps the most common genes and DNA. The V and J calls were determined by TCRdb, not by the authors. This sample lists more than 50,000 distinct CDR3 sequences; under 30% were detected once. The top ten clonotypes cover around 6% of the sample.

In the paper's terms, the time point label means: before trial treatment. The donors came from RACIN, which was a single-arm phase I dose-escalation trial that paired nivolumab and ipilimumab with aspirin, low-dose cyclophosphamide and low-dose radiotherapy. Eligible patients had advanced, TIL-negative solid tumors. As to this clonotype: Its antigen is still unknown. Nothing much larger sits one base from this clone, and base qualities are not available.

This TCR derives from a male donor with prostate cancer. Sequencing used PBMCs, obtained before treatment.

CDR3 protein: CASTPGGGIPTDTQYF. The DNA sequence is as follows: TGTGCCAGCACCCCCGGGGGAGGGATACCCACAGATACGCAGTATTTT. The sequence is built from TRBV28 and TRBJ2-3, and TRBD2 aligns with 7 junction nucleotides. The germline V gene provides CDR1 MDHEN and CDR2 SYDVKM. The V end gives up 7 bases and the J end 2 bases, leaving 12 bases in the junction not matched to a gene. Including cysteine and phenylalanine, the CDR3 has 16 amino acids. Just the 48-base CDR3 DNA is kept, in frame starting at base 1.